A selection of T cell receptor beta chains follows, all from one sample in a study of T cells after yellow fever vaccination. TCRdb fed the 5' RACE reads into MiXCR, producing one record per CDR3 protein. The sample holds 200,000 to 300,000 distinct CDR3 sequences, about an eighth seen once. Sequenced material: CD4+ T cells sorted from PBMCs, taken 45 days after the yellow fever booster vaccination. The receptors here all came from a man aged 30 to 45 who received the YFV17D yellow fever vaccine. CDR3s include the opening cysteine and the closing phenylalanine or tryptophan. Each record gives: V gene, clone size, J gene, D gene, CDR3 protein, CDR3 DNA. The D gene is left open where the match is weak. Rows give clone size only sometimes, using once, few, many, or a class for an expanded clone.

V: TRBV6-5
size: few
J: TRBJ2-5
D: TRBD1
CDR3: CASSYFPTGQETQYF
DNA: TGTGCCAGCAGTTACTTCCCGACAGGGCAAGAGACCCAGTACTTC

V: TRBV4-2
size: -
J: TRBJ2-5
D: TRBD2
CDR3: CASGRTSGRAFETQYF
DNA: TGTGCCAGCGGACGGACTAGCGGGAGGGCCTTTGAGACCCAGTACTTC

V: TRBV18
size: -
J: TRBJ2-7
D: TRBD1
CDR3: CASSPAGQGPYEQYF
DNA: TGTGCCAGCTCACCGGCGGGACAGGGTCCCTACGAGCAGTACTTC

V: TRBV11-2
size: -
J: TRBJ2-7
D: TRBD1
CDR3: CASSLTGLNEQYF
DNA: TGTGCCAGCTCGCTGACAGGGCTCAACGAGCAGTACTTC

V: TRBV2
size: -
J: TRBJ2-7
D: TRBD1
CDR3: CASQRDRGYEQYF
DNA: TGTGCCAGCCAGCGGGACAGGGGTTACGAGCAGTACTTC

V: TRBV4-3
size: -
J: TRBJ2-1
D: -
CDR3: CASSQSGRGNEQFF
DNA: TGCGCCAGCAGCCAGAGCGGAAGAGGGAATGAGCAGTTCTTC

V: TRBV7-7
size: -
J: TRBJ2-7
D: -
CDR3: CASSVGPSSSYEQYF
DNA: TGTGCTAGCAGCGTGGGGCCCTCGAGCTCCTACGAGCAGTACTTC

V: TRBV24-1
size: few
J: TRBJ2-5
D: TRBD1
CDR3: CATSDSTGYQTQYF
DNA: TGTGCCACCAGTGATTCGACAGGGTATCAGACCCAGTACTTC

V: TRBV7-9
size: few
J: TRBJ1-1
D: -
CDR3: CASTLSLGNTEAFF
DNA: TGTGCCAGCACCCTCTCCCTGGGGAACACTGAAGCTTTCTTT

V: TRBV12-5
size: -
J: TRBJ2-5
D: -
CDR3: CASALLAETQYF
DNA: TGTGCTAGTGCCTTACTTGCGGAGACCCAGTACTTC

V: TRBV5-1
size: -
J: TRBJ2-2
D: -
CDR3: CASSLGRGTPNTGELFF
DNA: TGCGCCAGCAGCTTGGGGAGGGGGACACCGAACACCGGGGAGCTGTTTTTT

V: TRBV12-3/TRBV12-4
size: many
J: TRBJ2-1
D: TRBD2
CDR3: CASSLHGGSSYNEQFF
DNA: TGTGCCAGCAGTTTGCACGGCGGGAGCTCCTACAATGAGCAGTTCTTC

V: TRBV20-1
size: few
J: TRBJ2-3
D: TRBD1
CDR3: CSARTGSTDTQYF
DNA: TGCAGTGCTAGGACAGGGTCGACAGATACGCAGTATTTT

V: TRBV3-1
size: -
J: TRBJ2-7
D: -
CDR3: CASSQSREGIEQYF
DNA: TGTGCCAGCAGCCAATCGCGGGAAGGAATCGAGCAGTACTTC

V: TRBV20-1
size: few
J: TRBJ2-7
D: TRBD1
CDR3: CSGLGGQGTYEQYF
DNA: TGCAGCGGCCTAGGCGGACAGGGGACCTACGAGCAGTACTTC

V: TRBV15
size: -
J: TRBJ1-5
D: -
CDR3: CATSEQNQPQHF
DNA: TGTGCCACCAGCGAGCAGAATCAGCCCCAGCATTTT

V: TRBV30
size: few
J: TRBJ1-5
D: TRBD1
CDR3: CAWSRQGANQPQHF
DNA: TGTGCCTGGAGTCGGCAGGGGGCCAATCAGCCCCAGCATTTT

V: TRBV20-1
size: few
J: TRBJ1-3
D: -
CDR3: CSARVDGSNTIYF
DNA: TGCAGTGCTAGAGTCGACGGGAGTAACACCATATATTTT

V: TRBV4-1
size: -
J: TRBJ2-1
D: -
CDR3: CASSQDHGGVIYNEQFF
DNA: TGCGCCAGCAGCCAAGATCACGGGGGAGTTATCTACAATGAGCAGTTCTTC

V: TRBV6-6
size: few
J: TRBJ2-7
D: -
CDR3: CASSSIRLGRDSRFTQASYEQYF
DNA: TGTGCCAGCAGTTCGATCCGGCTCGGTCGAGACAGCCGTTTTACCCAAGCCTCCTACGAGCAGTACTTC

V: TRBV5-1
size: -
J: TRBJ2-6
D: -
CDR3: CASSFDSVSGANVLTF
DNA: TGCGCCAGCAGCTTCGACAGCGTCTCTGGGGCCAACGTCCTGACTTTC

V: TRBV5-1
size: many
J: TRBJ2-3
D: TRBD2
CDR3: CASSLFSGIGTDTQYF
DNA: TGCGCCAGCAGCTTGTTTAGCGGGATTGGGACAGATACGCAGTATTTT

V: TRBV27
size: few
J: TRBJ1-6
D: -
CDR3: CASSLVGSNSPLHF
DNA: TGTGCCAGCAGTTTAGTGGGAAGTAATTCACCCCTCCACTTT

V: TRBV4-3
size: many
J: TRBJ1-6
D: -
CDR3: CASSQDPPARVGSPLHF
DNA: TGCGCCAGCAGCCAAGATCCTCCGGCCAGGGTCGGATCACCCCTCCACTTT

V: TRBV7-6
size: -
J: TRBJ2-7
D: -
CDR3: CASRSVGDEQYF
DNA: TGTGCCAGCAGGTCGGTTGGCGACGAGCAGTACTTC